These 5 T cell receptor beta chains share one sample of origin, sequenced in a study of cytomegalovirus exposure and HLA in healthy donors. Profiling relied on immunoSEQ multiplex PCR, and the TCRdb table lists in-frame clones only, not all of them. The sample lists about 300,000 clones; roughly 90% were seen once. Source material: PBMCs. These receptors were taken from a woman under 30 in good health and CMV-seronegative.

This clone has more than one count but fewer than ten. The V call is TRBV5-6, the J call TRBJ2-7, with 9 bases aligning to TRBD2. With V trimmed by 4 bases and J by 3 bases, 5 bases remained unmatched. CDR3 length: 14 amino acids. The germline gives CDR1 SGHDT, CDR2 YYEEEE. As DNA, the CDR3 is TGTGCCAGCAGCCTTGGACTAGCGTTCTACGAGCAGTACTTC. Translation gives CASSLGLAFYEQYF.

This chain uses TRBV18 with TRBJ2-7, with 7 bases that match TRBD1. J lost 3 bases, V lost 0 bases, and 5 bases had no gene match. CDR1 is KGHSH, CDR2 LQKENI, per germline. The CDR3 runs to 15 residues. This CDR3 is CASSPPGQLSYEQYF. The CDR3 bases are TGTGCCAGCTCACCACCGGGACAGCTGAGCTACGAGCAGTACTTC.

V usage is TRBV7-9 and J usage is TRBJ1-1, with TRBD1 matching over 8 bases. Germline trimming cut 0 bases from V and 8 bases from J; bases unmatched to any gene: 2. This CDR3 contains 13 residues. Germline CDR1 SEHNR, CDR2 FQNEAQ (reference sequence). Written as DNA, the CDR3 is TGTGCCAGCAGCTTAGCGGGGACAGGCGAAGCTTTCTTT. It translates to CASSLAGTGEAFF.

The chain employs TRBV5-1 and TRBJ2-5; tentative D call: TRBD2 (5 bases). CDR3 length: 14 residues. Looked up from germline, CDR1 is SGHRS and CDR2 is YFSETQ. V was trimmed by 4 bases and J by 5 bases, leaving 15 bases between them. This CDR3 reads CASSPRGSDETQYF. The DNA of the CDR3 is TGCGCCAGCAGCCCACGTGGGAGTGACGAGACCCAGTACTTC. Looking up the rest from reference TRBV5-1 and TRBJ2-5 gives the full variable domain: KAGVTQTPRYLIKTRGQQVTLSCSPISGHRSVSWYQQTPGQGLQFLFEYFSETQRNKGNFPGRFSGRQFSNSRSEMNVSTLELGDSALYLCASSPRGSDETQYFGPGTRLLVL.

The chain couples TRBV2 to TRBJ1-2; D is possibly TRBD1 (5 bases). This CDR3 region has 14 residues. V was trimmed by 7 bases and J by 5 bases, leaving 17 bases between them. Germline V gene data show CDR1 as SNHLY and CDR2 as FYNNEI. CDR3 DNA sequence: TGTGCCAGCATGACCCCAGGGTCTTCTTATGGCTACACCTTC. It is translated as CASMTPGSSYGYTF.